The 19 T cell receptor beta chains below were found in one sample sequenced in a study of metastatic and nonmetastatic thyroid tumors. Patients had received no treatment of any kind before thyroid surgery. TCRdb re-called the PCR reads via MiXCR. Altogether approximately 90,000 clones are present, approximately 9% being singletons, with the ten largest covering 8.8%. The sample consisted of blood. The receptors come from a female donor with papillary thyroid cancer or a benign thyroid nodule (not recorded which). Some clones in this sample may be carry-over from other donors' samples.

This clone has a count of ten or more. This chain uses TRBV3-1 with TRBJ2-1; 8 bases line up with TRBD2. The CDR3 has 15 amino acids. Germline CDR1 reads LGHDT; CDR2 reads YNNKEL (reference sequence). The trim removed 2 bases at V and 4 bases at J, leaving 4 bases unmatched. In DNA form, the CDR3 reads TGTGCCAGCAGCCAACTGAGCGGGGGTTACAATGAGCAGTTCTTC. As protein: CASSQLSGGYNEQFF.

This chain joins TRBV6-1 and TRBJ1-6; 7 bases align to TRBD1. Unmatched junction bases numbered 9, after V lost 7 bases and J lost 6 bases. This CDR3 comprises 15 residues. Germline CDR1 reads MNHNS; CDR2 reads SASEGT. In DNA, the CDR3 is TGTGCCAGCAAGAGGGACAGCTTCTCTAATTCACCCCTCCACTTT. This codes for CASKRDSFSNSPLHF.

This clone was counted ten times or more. In DNA form, the CDR3 reads TGTGCCAGCAGTGAAGCCGGGGGGCACTCCTACAATGAGCAGTTCTTC. It is translated as CASSEAGGHSYNEQFF. The V gene is TRBV6-1, the J gene TRBJ2-1, with a tentative D call TRBD2 (7 bases). V was clipped by 0 bases and J by 0 bases, with 9 bases between them. CDR1 MNHNS and CDR2 SASEGT come from the germline V gene. The CDR3 loop spans 16 amino acids.

The chain carries TRBV6-1 and TRBJ1-1; D not certain. The germline V gene has CDR1 MNHNS and CDR2 SASEGT. This CDR3 contains 15 residues. The ends were cut back, 0 bases at V and 4 bases at J, with 12 bases in the middle. The CDR3 sequence: CASSEAPDAGTEAFF. The CDR3 coding sequence is TGTGCCAGCAGTGAAGCGCCCGACGCGGGCACTGAAGCTTTCTTT.

Many counts were recorded for this clone. A single base separates this from a much larger clone, so it may be a read error. Written as DNA, the CDR3 is TGTGCCACCAGTGGACAGTCAGGCGCAGATACGCAGTATTTT. It specifies CATSGQSGADTQYF. The chain couples TRBV24-1 to TRBJ2-3, with D maybe TRBD1 (5 bases). Germline CDR1 is KGHDR and CDR2 is SFDVKD. The CDR3 sequence is 14 residues long. V lost 5 bases, J lost 4 bases, and 12 bases lay in between.

V gene TRBV20-1 combines with J gene TRBJ1-5, with 9 positions matching TRBD1. J was trimmed by 3 bases and V by 0 bases; bases with no gene match: 6. The CDR3 is 16 residues long. Germline lookup yields CDR1 DFQATT and CDR2 SNEGSKA (reference sequence). The chain's CDR3 is CSARDLTGGPNQPQHF. The DNA of the CDR3 is TGCAGTGCTAGAGATCTAACAGGGGGCCCCAATCAGCCCCAGCATTTT.

Ten or more counts support this clone. The CDR3 sequence is CAISEWLAAGDTQYF. The CDR3, as DNA: TGTGCCATCAGTGAGTGGCTAGCAGCAGGAGATACGCAGTATTTT. This rearrangement joins TRBV10-3 to TRBJ2-3, with D possibly TRBD2 on 5 matching bases. V was shortened by 1 base and J by 5 bases, with 13 bases between the two germline ends. CDR3 size: 15 residues. Germline V lookup: CDR1 ENHRY, CDR2 SYGVKD.

This clone occurred many times. The rearrangement uses TRBV15 and TRBJ2-5; TRBD1 aligns across 7 bases. CDR1 and CDR2 (germline): LNHNV, YYDKDF (reference sequence). This CDR3 has 15 amino acids. V was pared by 1 base and J by 9 bases, with 11 bases of the junction left unmatched. The DNA of the CDR3 is TGTGCCACCAGCAGAGGACAGGGTAAATCTGGGGCCCAGTACTTC. This gives the protein CATSRGQGKSGAQYF. The variable domain in full, completed from reference TRBV15 and TRBJ2-5, reads DAMVIQNPRYQVTQFGKPVTLSCSQTLNHNVMYWYQQKSSQAPKLLFHYYDKDFNNEADTPDNFQSRRPNTSFCFLDIRSPGLGDTAMYLCATSRGQGKSGAQYFGPGTRLLVL.

In its sample, this clone was seen many times. The sample contains more than one DNA sequence encoding this CDR3. The rearrangement uses TRBV2 and TRBJ2-3; D gene ambiguous. The germline V and J ends were trimmed by 4 bases and 7 bases, with 9 bases remaining between them. This CDR3 is 12 amino acids long. CDR1 is SNHLY and CDR2 is FYNNEI in the germline V gene. For the CDR3, the DNA is TGTGCCAGCAGTGTGGGTGGGAATACGCAGTATTTT. Its protein is CASSVGGNTQYF.

Only a few counts were recorded for this clone. Germline is not matched at one junction end, which may reflect a read error. The rearrangement uses TRBV7-7 and TRBJ1-3; the D gene is possibly TRBD1 (5 bases). Germline CDR1 is SSHAT and CDR2 is FNYEAQ (reference sequence). The CDR3 is 13 amino acids. CDR3 DNA: TGTGCTAGCAGCGAGGGGTCTGGAAACACCATATATTTT. This encodes CASSEGSGNTIYF.

This clone was seen many times. V is TRBV4-2 and J is TRBJ1-1; 8 positions match TRBD1. The junction had 14 bases not matched to a gene; V was cut back by 2 bases and J by 6 bases. Germline CDR1 reads LGHNA; CDR2 reads YNFKEQ. The CDR3 sequence is 17 residues long. The CDR3 sequence: CASSQTQTGVKAAEAFF. CDR3 sequence (DNA): TGTGCCAGCAGCCAAACCCAGACAGGGGTTAAAGCTGCTGAAGCTTTCTTT.

This clone was recorded at least ten times. J is TRBJ1-6 and V is TRBV7-9, with D maybe TRBD1 (5 bases). Deletions cut 6 bases from V and 5 bases from J, with 14 bases between. Germline-derived CDR1 and CDR2 are SEHNR and FQNEAQ (reference sequence). This CDR3 contains 15 residues. The CDR3 spells CASSTGPGHNSPLHF. The CDR3 nucleotides are TGTGCCAGCAGTACCGGGCCAGGGCATAATTCACCCCTCCACTTT.

This clone has at least ten counts. The V call is TRBV20-1, the J call TRBJ2-1; 8 bases line up with TRBD1. From germline, CDR1 is DFQATT and CDR2 SNEGSKA (reference sequence). This CDR3 spans 15 amino acids. V shed 0 bases, J shed 7 bases, and the junction held 8 bases outside the gene matches. CDR3 region: CSARDPQGAYNEQFF. In DNA form, the CDR3 reads TGCAGTGCTAGAGATCCGCAGGGGGCTTATAATGAGCAGTTCTTC.

This clone was seen many times. This chain uses TRBV13 with TRBJ2-3; the match to TRBD1 covers 7 bases. Germline V gene sequence: CDR1 PRHDT, CDR2 FYEKMQ (reference sequence). Trimming at V came to 4 bases and at J to 0 bases, leaving 4 bases not matched to a gene. This CDR3 is built from 15 residues. This CDR3 reads CASSSRTGSTDTQYF. The CDR3 DNA is TGTGCCAGCAGCTCCAGGACAGGTAGCACAGATACGCAGTATTTT.

This clone was seen repeatedly, ten times or more. The V gene is TRBV27, the J gene TRBJ1-4, with 9 nucleotides matching TRBD1. This CDR3 spans 16 amino acids. Germline V gene data show CDR1 as MNHEY and CDR2 as SMNVEV (reference sequence). The J segment lost 3 bases and the V segment lost 5 bases, leaving 7 bases of the junction unmatched. The CDR3 region has the DNA TGTGCCAGCAGTAGAACAGGGGGCGGATCTAATGAAAAACTGTTTTTT. This sequence encodes CASSRTGGGSNEKLFF.

This clone showed up many times. The chain uses TRBV6-1 and TRBJ2-1, with 8 bases aligning to TRBD2. V gave up 0 bases and J gave up 2 bases; unmatched junction bases: 3. The CDR3 totals 16 residues. Germline-derived CDR1 and CDR2 are MNHNS and SASEGT. CDR3 sequence (DNA): TGTGCCAGCAGTGAAGCGCTCGGGGGGGCCTACAATGAGCAGTTCTTC. It specifies CASSEALGGAYNEQFF.

This clone was seen only a few times. This chain links TRBV19 with TRBJ2-3; possibly TRBD1 for D (5 bases). CDR3 size: 14 residues. Deletions cut 2 bases from V and 5 bases from J, with 11 bases between. Germline-derived CDR1 and CDR2 are LNHDA and SQIVND (reference sequence). This CDR3 reads CASSISRAEDTQYF. The DNA of the CDR3 is TGTGCCAGTAGTATATCCAGGGCAGAAGATACGCAGTATTTT.

At least ten counts were recorded for this clone. This rearrangement joins TRBV20-1 to TRBJ1-1; D unresolved. CDR3 length equals 15 residues. Germline V gene data show CDR1 as DFQATT and CDR2 as SNEGSKA (reference sequence). V was shortened by 6 bases and J by 5 bases, with 22 bases between the two germline ends. CDR3 protein: CSAGQGGRLATEAFF. The CDR3 DNA reads as TGCAGTGCCGGGCAAGGCGGACGACTCGCTACTGAAGCTTTCTTT.

This clone was recorded many times. The chain combines TRBV25-1 with TRBJ2-5; TRBD2 might be the D (6 bases). Germline V gene data show CDR1 as MGHDK and CDR2 as SYGVNS. V lost 3 bases, J lost 2 bases, and 13 bases lay in between. There are 15 residues in the CDR3. The DNA for the CDR3 is TGTGCCAGCAGTGAGCAAGGAGGGCCACAAGAGACCCAGTACTTC. Translating gives CASSEQGGPQETQYF.